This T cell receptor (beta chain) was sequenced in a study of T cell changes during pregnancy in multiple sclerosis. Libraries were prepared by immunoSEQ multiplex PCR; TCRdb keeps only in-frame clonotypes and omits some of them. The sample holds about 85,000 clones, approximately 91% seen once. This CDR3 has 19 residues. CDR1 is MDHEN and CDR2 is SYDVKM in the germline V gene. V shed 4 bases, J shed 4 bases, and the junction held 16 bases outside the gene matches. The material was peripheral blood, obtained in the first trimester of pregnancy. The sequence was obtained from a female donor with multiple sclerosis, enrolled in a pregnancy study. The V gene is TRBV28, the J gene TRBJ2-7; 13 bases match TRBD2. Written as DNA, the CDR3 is TGTGCCAGCAGTTCTCTACTAGCGGGAGGGCCCACAAACCTATACGAGCAGTACTTC. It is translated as CASSSLLAGGPTNLYEQYF.